This T cell receptor (beta chain) was recovered during a study of T cell repertoires in cytomegalovirus infection. MiXCR, applied by TCRdb to the reads, yields one record per CDR3 protein. The sample yields more than 300,000 distinct CDR3 sequences, roughly a third seen once. This clonotype was detected ten times or more. Its antigen is not identified. Germline V gene data show CDR1 as SGHTA and CDR2 as FQGNSA. V was clipped by 1 base and J by 6 bases, with 19 bases between them. The CDR3 has 17 amino acids. The gene calls are TRBV7-2 and TRBJ2-1; the D gene is possibly TRBD1 (6 bases). This specimen consisted of cultured PBMCs, obtained from culture after CMV antigen stimulation. This TCR was sampled from a human donor in good health (CMV status not recorded). Some clones in this sample may be carry-over from other donors' samples. DNA for the CDR3: TGTGCCAGCAGCTTAGACGTTTTCGGGGTAGGGGGCAATGAGCAGTTCTTC. Translated, it gives CASSLDVFGVGGNEQFF.